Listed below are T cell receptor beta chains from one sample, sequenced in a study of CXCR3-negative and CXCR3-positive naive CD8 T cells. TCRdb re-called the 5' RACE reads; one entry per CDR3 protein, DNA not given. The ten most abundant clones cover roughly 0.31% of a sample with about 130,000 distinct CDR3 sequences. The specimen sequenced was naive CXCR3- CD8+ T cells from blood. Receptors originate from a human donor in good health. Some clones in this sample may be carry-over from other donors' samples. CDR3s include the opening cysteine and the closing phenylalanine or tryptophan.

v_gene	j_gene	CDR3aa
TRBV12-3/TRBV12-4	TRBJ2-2	CASSLGTNTGELFF
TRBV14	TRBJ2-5	CASSQSLLGTQETQYF
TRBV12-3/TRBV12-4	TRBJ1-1	CASPRDSWNTEAFF
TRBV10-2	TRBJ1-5	CASSDQERSNQPQHF
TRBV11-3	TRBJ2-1	CASSLDWTPGAEQFF
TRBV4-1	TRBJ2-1	CASSQGTSGGTNEQFF
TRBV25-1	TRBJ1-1	CASSEWGREAFF
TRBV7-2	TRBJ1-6	CASSLEPAWSSYNSPLHF
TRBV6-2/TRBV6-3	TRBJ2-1	CASSYWDEQFF
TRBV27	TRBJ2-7	CASRLTRDRGLEEQYF
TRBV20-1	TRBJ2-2	CSARDLSGTSGRAAGELFF
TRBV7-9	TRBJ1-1	CASSHAGGNTEAFF
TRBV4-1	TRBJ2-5	CASSQEEDTGETQYF
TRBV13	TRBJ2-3	CASSVRSTDTQYF
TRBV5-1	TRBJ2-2	CASSLLARGGLSNTGELFF
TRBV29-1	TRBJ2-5	CSVGGERGIEEETQYF
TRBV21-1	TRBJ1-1	CASSTGQGGTEAFF
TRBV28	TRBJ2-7	CASSFSGGGGSYEQYF
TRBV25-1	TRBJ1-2	CASNEDTYGYTF
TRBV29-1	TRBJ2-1	CSVEDSGSSYNEQFF
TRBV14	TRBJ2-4	CASSPPFDRWGRDIQYF
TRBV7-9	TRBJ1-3	CASSSDAGPGNTIYF